Presented here are 20 T cell receptor beta chains from one specimen sequenced in a study of OX40 agonist ivuxolimab in advanced cancers. TCRdb keeps only in-frame clones here, not all; method: immunoSEQ multiplex PCR. The table has approximately 100,000 clones, 90% seen once; the top ten hold around 1.6%. This specimen was CD4+ or CD8+ T cells sorted from blood, taken in a trial of the OX40 agonist ivuxolimab. The receptors were gathered from an adult with an advanced solid tumor such as melanoma, head and neck, liver or kidney cancer.

This rearrangement joins TRBV7-2 to TRBJ2-1, with unresolved D. Germline lookup yields CDR1 SGHTA and CDR2 FQGNSA. Trimming stripped 4 bases from V and 3 bases from J, with 1 base between. The CDR3 sequence is 11 residues long. The CDR3 spells CASSYYNEQFF. The CDR3 DNA reads as TGTGCCAGCAGCTACTACAATGAGCAGTTCTTC.

The table lists this clone with a few counts. The CDR3 spells CSVGTQANTEAFF. The CDR3 DNA is TGCAGCGTGGGGACTCAAGCGAACACTGAAGCTTTCTTT. The J gene is TRBJ1-1, the V gene TRBV29-1; tentative D call: TRBD1 (5 bases). This CDR3 contains 13 residues. Germline loops: CDR1 SQVTM, CDR2 ANQGSEA. V was pared by 6 bases and J by 1 base, with 12 bases between.

V and J are TRBV9 and TRBJ1-1; no reliable D call. The CDR3 sequence is 13 residues long. Germline values: CDR1 SGDLS, CDR2 YYNGEE. V was trimmed by 4 bases and J by 2 bases, leaving 9 bases between them. The CDR3 DNA is TGTGCCAGCAGCCTGACCCTAAACACTGAAGCTTTCTTT. Protein product: CASSLTLNTEAFF.

This chain connects TRBV7-2 to TRBJ1-3; tentative D call: TRBD1 (6 bases). Trimming shortened V by 8 bases and J by 0 bases, and 11 bases separated the two germline ends. The CDR3 contains 14 residues. CDR1 SGHTA and CDR2 FQGNSA come from the germline V gene. CDR3 coding DNA: TGTGCCAGCCGGAGGGGGGACTCTGGAAACACCATATATTTT. Translation gives CASRRGDSGNTIYF.

In this sample, this clone turned up a few times. Other DNA sequences in this sample translate to the same CDR3. The V and J genes are TRBV5-8 and TRBJ1-2; D is ambiguous. Looked up from germline, CDR1 is SGHTS and CDR2 is YDEGEE. The CDR3 contains 12 residues. Between the trimmed V and J ends, which lost 0 bases and 2 bases, there was a span of 2 bases. CDR3: CASSLDNYGYTF. DNA of the CDR3: TGTGCCAGCAGCTTGGACAACTATGGCTACACCTTC.

The chain links TRBV5-6 to TRBJ1-2; D possibly corresponds to TRBD1 (6 bases). The ends were cut back, 5 bases at V and 4 bases at J, with 18 bases in the middle. This CDR3 comprises 15 residues. Germline CDR1 reads SGHDT; CDR2 reads YYEEEE. CDR3 loop: CASSLDRSPIYGYTF. DNA of the CDR3: TGTGCCAGCAGTTTAGACAGGAGCCCGATCTATGGCTACACCTTC.

The genes are TRBV11-1 and TRBJ2-3, with 8 bases matching TRBD2. CDR1 SGHAT and CDR2 FQDESV come from the germline V gene (reference sequence). With 6 bases clipped from V and 4 bases from J, the junction kept 9 bases outside the gene matches. The CDR3 is made up of 15 amino acids. The CDR3 nucleotides are TGTGCCAGCAGTCTCCGGGAGGGTAGAGCAGATACGCAGTATTTT. This gives the protein CASSLREGRADTQYF. Using reference TRBV11-1 and TRBJ2-3 for the parts outside the CDR3, the full variable domain is EAEVAQSPRYKITEKSQAVAFWCDPISGHATLYWYRQILGQGPELLVQFQDESVVDDSQLPKDRFSAERLKGVDSTLKIQPAELGDSAMYLCASSLREGRADTQYFGPGTRLTVL.

This clone was counted only a few times. The chain carries TRBV11-3 and TRBJ1-1; TRBD1 is a possible D gene (6 bases). This CDR3 is built from 19 residues. The V gene lost 5 bases and the J gene lost 0 bases, with 25 bases spanning the gap. Germline lookup yields CDR1 SGHNT and CDR2 YENEEA. The CDR3 region is CASSLRGGPRNTMNTEAFF. The CDR3 nucleotides are TGTGCCAGCAGCCTGCGTGGGGGGCCACGAAACACCATGAACACTGAAGCTTTCTTT. Full variable domain (outside the CDR3, taken from reference TRBV11-3 and TRBJ1-1): EAGVVQSPRYKIIEKKQPVAFWCNPISGHNTLYWYLQNLGQGPELLIRYENEEAVDDSQLPKDRFSAERLKGVDSTLKIQPAELGDSAVYLCASSLRGGPRNTMNTEAFFGQGTRLTVV.

The rearrangement uses TRBV18 and TRBJ1-2, with D unclear. The ends were cut back, 6 bases at V and 4 bases at J, with 9 bases in the middle. Per the germline V gene, CDR1 is KGHSH and CDR2 is LQKENI. The CDR3 sequence is 12 residues long. This chain's CDR3 is CASSPEFYGYTF. CDR3 bases: TGTGCCAGCTCCCCAGAGTTCTATGGCTACACCTTC.

The chain uses TRBV7-2 and TRBJ2-7; the D gene is possibly TRBD2 (6 bases). Trimming shortened V by 6 bases and J by 4 bases, and 19 bases separated the two germline ends. The CDR3 contains 15 residues. Germline CDR1 reads SGHTA; CDR2 reads FQGNSA. The DNA for the CDR3 is TGTGCCAGCAGTTTAAGAGCGGGCGGTGCTTACGAGCAGTACTTC. Translation gives CASSLRAGGAYEQYF.

The rearrangement links TRBV15 to TRBJ1-4, with TRBD1 identical over 11 bases. Germline V gene lookup returns CDR1 LNHNV and CDR2 YYDKDF (reference sequence). The CDR3 sequence is 15 residues long. V shed 2 bases and J 6 bases; nucleotides not matched to a gene: 2. The CDR3 DNA reads TGTGCCACCAGCAGATGGGGACAGGGGGATGAAAAACTGTTTTTT. Translating it yields CATSRWGQGDEKLFF.

J is TRBJ1-1 and V is TRBV30, with 8 bases that match TRBD1. This CDR3 spans 13 amino acids. CDR1 and CDR2 (germline): GTSNPN, SVGIG (reference sequence). The ends lost 5 bases at V and 0 bases at J; junction bases unmatched: 2. CDR3 sequence reads: CAWGTGVNTEAFF. Written as DNA, the CDR3 is TGTGCCTGGGGGACAGGAGTGAACACTGAAGCTTTCTTT.

This clone turned up a few times. The rearrangement links TRBV4-1 to TRBJ2-6, with a possible D match to TRBD1 (6 bases). Looked up from germline, CDR1 is MGHRA and CDR2 is YSYEKL. The V and J ends lost 0 bases and 2 bases respectively, with 17 bases between them. There are 19 residues in the CDR3. The CDR3, as DNA: TGCGCCAGCAGCCAAGATTTGAGTAGGGGGTATGCTGGGGCCAACGTCCTGACTTTC. This gives the protein CASSQDLSRGYAGANVLTF.

The chain couples TRBV30 to TRBJ2-1, with 11 bases identical to TRBD2. This CDR3 is 11 amino acids long. With V trimmed by 7 bases and J by 15 bases, 8 bases remained unmatched. Per the germline V gene, CDR1 is GTSNPN and CDR2 is SVGIG (reference sequence). The CDR3 DNA reads as TGTGCCTTGAATAGCGGGAGGGCCTCGTTCTTC. Translation: CALNSGRASFF.

The J gene is TRBJ2-3, the V gene TRBV4-3; D remains unclear. The V gene's germline CDR1 is LGHNA and CDR2 YSLEER. This CDR3 spans 14 amino acids. V was trimmed by 1 base and J by 1 base, leaving 6 bases between them. The CDR3 coding sequence is TGCGCCAGCAGCCAAGTTGGGGGCACAGATACGCAGTATTTT. It translates to CASSQVGGTDTQYF.

With regard to this clone: At one end, the junction sequence differs from germline, possibly due to a read error. The chain couples TRBV4-3 to TRBJ2-7, with 7 bases fitting TRBD2. CDR1 is LGHNA and CDR2 is YSLEER in the germline V gene. This CDR3 is 12 amino acids long. CDR3 coding DNA: TGCGCCAGCAGCCATCCGGGGGAGGGGTTACACTTC. Translating it yields CASSHPGEGLHF.

This clone was detected only once. The chain has TRBV27 and TRBJ2-1; no clear D gene. The CDR3 covers 13 residues. The germline CDR1 and CDR2 sequences are MNHEY and SMNVEV (reference sequence). The V and J ends lost 5 bases and 3 bases respectively, with 8 bases between them. In nucleotides, the CDR3 is TGTGCCAGCAGTGGTGGTATCTACAATGAGCAGTTCTTC. Protein product: CASSGGIYNEQFF.

The CDR3 DNA follows: TGCGCCAGCAGCCCCGGGGACACCCAAGAGACCCAGTACTTC. Its translation: CASSPGDTQETQYF. V gene TRBV5-1 combines with J gene TRBJ2-5; D is perhaps TRBD1 (6 bases). Looked up from germline, CDR1 is SGHRS and CDR2 is YFSETQ. This CDR3 region has 14 residues. Trimming shortened V by 4 bases and J by 1 base, and 11 bases separated the two germline ends.

The chain's CDR3 is CASSQTSGRAYEQYF. The CDR3 DNA is TGTGCCAGCAGTCAGACTAGCGGGCGGGCCTACGAGCAGTACTTC. The chain uses TRBV7-2 and TRBJ2-7; 10 positions match TRBD2. The CDR3 covers 15 residues. Germline values: CDR1 SGHTA, CDR2 FQGNSA. The J segment lost 2 bases and the V segment lost 6 bases, leaving 7 bases of the junction unmatched. Complete variable domain (other parts from reference TRBV7-2 and TRBJ2-7): GAGVSQSPSNKVTEKGKDVELRCDPISGHTALYWYRQSLGQGLEFLIYFQGNSAPDKSGLPSDRFSAERTGGSVSTLTIQRTQQEDSAVYLCASSQTSGRAYEQYFGPGTRLTVT.

The chain joins TRBV28 to TRBJ1-5, with D perhaps matching TRBD1 (5 bases). This CDR3 is 19 amino acids long. V dropped 2 bases and J dropped 2 bases, with 22 bases sitting between them. Germline CDR1 reads MDHEN; CDR2 reads SYDVKM. This CDR3 is CASSLRAWRSRGGNQPQHF. The CDR3 coding sequence is TGTGCCAGCAGTTTACGGGCCTGGAGGAGCCGAGGGGGCAATCAGCCCCAGCATTTT.